This T cell receptor (beta chain) is drawn from a study of blood T cell repertoires in COVID-19. Study overall: Collection of acute and convalescent COVID-19 samples took place in the United States, Italy and Spain. Nucleic acid was either cDNA or gDNA, and it came from T cells, B-cell-depleted T cells, or PBMCs.

Original methodology: By means of reference gene primer amplification, nucleated cell counts were estimated. The data were produced by immunoSEQ multiplex PCR, yet TCRdb's version contains in-frame clones alone and is incomplete. D and trimming were read from the DNA, whereas the V and J calls and clone size are those reported in that table. The sample lists 200,000 to 300,000 clones; around 88% were seen once. This clone was picked up one time. V gave up 5 bases and J gave up 1 base; unmatched junction bases: 5. Germline V gives CDR1 MGHRA, CDR2 YSYEKL. The CDR3 contains 15 residues. This sequence joins TRBV4-1 and TRBJ2-1; 7 bases are a match to TRBD1. The clonotype was recovered from a man aged 25 to 40 with active or convalescent COVID-19. The sample was peripheral blood. The CDR3 nucleotides are TGCGCCAGCAGCGCGGACAGGTATTCCTACAATGAGCAGTTCTTC. This codes for CASSADRYSYNEQFF.